Below, one TCR beta chain is given with its context. Its specificity is not known. This specimen belongs to a study of shared clonotypes between healthy human individuals. Broader study findings: When naive CD4 clonotypes were compared across a handful of donors, 4% to 6.5% were shared. Incompleteness in sorted-subset sequencing, despite large depth, was shown by rarefaction.

Assay: immunoSEQ multiplex PCR; the TCRdb copy retains only in-frame clones and omits some. Among hundreds of thousands of clones listed, about three quarters were seen once. The CDR3 extends over 19 amino acids. Germline loops: CDR1 MDHEN, CDR2 SYDVKM. The V gene end was trimmed by 6 bases and the J gene end by 1 base; junction bases not matched to a gene: 10. Only Caucasian adults living in Nashville, Tennessee served as donors. The genes are TRBV28 and TRBJ2-1; TRBD2 matches 15 bases. The sequencing input was memory CD4+ T cells sorted from blood. Sample subset: CD45RA-negative fraction. The clonotype comes from a woman in her twenties or thirties in good health. The CDR3 nucleotides are TGTGCCAGCAGCCCGGCGGGACTAGCGGGAGGAAGTTCCTACAATGAGCAGTTCTTC. It is translated as CASSPAGLAGGSSYNEQFF.